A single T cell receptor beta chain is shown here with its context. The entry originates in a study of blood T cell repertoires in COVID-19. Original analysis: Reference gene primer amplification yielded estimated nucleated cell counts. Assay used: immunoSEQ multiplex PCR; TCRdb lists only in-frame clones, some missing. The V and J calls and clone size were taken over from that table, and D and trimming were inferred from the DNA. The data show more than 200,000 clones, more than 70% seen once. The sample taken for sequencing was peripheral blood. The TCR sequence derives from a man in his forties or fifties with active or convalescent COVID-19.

The CDR3 loop is CASSQPEREANYGYTF. The CDR3 bases are TGTGCCAGTAGTCAGCCCGAGAGGGAAGCTAACTATGGCTACACCTTC. This sequence joins TRBV19 and TRBJ1-2; no clear D. The CDR3 consists of 16 residues. V was pared by 5 bases and J by 0 bases, with 16 bases between. Per germline, CDR1 LNHDA and CDR2 SQIVND (reference sequence).